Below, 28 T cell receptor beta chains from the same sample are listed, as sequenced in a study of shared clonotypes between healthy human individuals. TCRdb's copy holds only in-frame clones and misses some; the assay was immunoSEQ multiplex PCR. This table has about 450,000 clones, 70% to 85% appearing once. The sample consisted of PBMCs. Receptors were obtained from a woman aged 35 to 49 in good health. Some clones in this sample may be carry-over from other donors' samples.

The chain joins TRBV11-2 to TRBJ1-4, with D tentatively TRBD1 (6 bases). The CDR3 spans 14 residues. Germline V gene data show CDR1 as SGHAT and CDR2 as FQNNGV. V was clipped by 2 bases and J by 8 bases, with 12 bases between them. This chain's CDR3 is CASSLRGFGEKLFF. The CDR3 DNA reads TGTGCCAGCAGCTTAAGGGGGTTTGGCGAAAAACTGTTTTTT.

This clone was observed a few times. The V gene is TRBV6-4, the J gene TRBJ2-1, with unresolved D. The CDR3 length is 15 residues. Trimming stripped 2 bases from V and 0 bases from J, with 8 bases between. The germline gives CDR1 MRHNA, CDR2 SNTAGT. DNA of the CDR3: TGTGCCAGCAGTGACGGTGGCCGCTCCTACAATGAGCAGTTCTTC. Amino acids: CASSDGGRSYNEQFF.

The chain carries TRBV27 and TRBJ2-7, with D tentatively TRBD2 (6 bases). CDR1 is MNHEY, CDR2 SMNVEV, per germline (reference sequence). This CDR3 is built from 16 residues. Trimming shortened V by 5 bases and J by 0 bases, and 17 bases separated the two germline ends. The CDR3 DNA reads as TGTGCCAGCAGTCACCCAAGTGGTAGCGGCTCCTACGAGCAGTACTTC. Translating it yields CASSHPSGSGSYEQYF.

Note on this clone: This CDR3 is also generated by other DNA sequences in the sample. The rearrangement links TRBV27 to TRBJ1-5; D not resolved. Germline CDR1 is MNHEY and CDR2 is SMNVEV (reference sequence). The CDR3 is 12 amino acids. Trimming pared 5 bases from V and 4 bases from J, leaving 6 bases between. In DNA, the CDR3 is TGTGCCAGCAGTCCCTTGAATCAGCCCCAGCATTTT. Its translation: CASSPLNQPQHF.

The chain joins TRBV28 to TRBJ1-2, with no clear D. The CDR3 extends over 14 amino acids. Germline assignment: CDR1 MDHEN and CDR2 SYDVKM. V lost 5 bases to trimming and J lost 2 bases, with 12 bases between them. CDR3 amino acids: CASSPPGGNYGYTF. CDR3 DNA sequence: TGTGCCAGCAGTCCACCGGGAGGGAACTATGGCTACACCTTC.

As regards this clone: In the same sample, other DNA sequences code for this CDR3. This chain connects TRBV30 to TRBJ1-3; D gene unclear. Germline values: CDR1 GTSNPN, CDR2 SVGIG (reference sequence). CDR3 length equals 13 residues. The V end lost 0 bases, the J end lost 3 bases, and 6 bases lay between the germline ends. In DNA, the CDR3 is TGTGCCTGGAGTGTCTCACTTGGAAACACCATATATTTT. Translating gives CAWSVSLGNTIYF.

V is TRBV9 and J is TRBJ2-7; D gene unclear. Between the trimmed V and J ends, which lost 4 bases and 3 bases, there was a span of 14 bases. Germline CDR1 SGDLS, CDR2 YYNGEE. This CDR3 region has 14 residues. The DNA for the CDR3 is TGTGCCAGCAGCCGAACCCTCGAGGACTACGAGCAGTACTTC. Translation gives CASSRTLEDYEQYF.

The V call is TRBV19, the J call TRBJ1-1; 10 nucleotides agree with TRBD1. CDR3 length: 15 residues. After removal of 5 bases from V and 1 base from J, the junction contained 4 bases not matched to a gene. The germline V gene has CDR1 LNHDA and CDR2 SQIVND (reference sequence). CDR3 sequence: CASSPRDRGNTEAFF. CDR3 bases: TGTGCCAGTAGTCCAAGGGACAGGGGGAACACTGAAGCTTTCTTT.

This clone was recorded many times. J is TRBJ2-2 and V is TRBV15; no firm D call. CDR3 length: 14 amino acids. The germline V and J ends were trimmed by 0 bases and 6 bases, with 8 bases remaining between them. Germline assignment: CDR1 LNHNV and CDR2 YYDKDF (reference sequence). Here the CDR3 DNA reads TGTGCCACCAGCAGAGATGTAGTGGCCGGGGAGCTGTTTTTT. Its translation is CATSRDVVAGELFF.

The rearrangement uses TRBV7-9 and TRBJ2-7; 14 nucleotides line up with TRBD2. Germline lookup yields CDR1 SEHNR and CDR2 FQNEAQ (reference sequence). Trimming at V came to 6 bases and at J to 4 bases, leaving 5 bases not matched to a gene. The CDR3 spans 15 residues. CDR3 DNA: TGTGCCAGCAGTCGTGGACTAGCGGGAGGATACGAGCAGTACTTC. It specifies CASSRGLAGGYEQYF.

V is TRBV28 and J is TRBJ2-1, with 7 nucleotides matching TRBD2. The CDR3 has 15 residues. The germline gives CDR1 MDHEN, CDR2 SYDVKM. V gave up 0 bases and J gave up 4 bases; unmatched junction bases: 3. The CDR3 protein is CASSLWASGYNEQFF. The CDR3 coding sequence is TGTGCCAGCAGTTTATGGGCTAGCGGATACAATGAGCAGTTCTTC.

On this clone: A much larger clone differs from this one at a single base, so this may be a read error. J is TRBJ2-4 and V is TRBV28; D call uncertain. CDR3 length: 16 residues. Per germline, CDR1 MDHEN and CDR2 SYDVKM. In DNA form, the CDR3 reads TGTGCCGGCAGCCCCCTACTCCTGGTAGCCAAAAACATTCAGTACTTC. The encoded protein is CAGSPLLLVAKNIQYF.

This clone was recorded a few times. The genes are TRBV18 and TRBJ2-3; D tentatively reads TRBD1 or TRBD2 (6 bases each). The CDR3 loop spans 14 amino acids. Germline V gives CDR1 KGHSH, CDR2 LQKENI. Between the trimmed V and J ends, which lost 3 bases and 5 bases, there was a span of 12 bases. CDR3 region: CASSPLRGRDTQYF. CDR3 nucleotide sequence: TGTGCCAGCTCACCCCTCCGGGGGCGAGATACGCAGTATTTT.

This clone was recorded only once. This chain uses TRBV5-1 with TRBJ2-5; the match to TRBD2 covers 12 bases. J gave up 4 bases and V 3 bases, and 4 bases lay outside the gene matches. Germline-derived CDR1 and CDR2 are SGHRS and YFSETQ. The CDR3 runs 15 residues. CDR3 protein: CASSWLLAGGETQYF. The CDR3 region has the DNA TGCGCCAGCAGCTGGCTACTAGCGGGGGGAGAGACCCAGTACTTC.

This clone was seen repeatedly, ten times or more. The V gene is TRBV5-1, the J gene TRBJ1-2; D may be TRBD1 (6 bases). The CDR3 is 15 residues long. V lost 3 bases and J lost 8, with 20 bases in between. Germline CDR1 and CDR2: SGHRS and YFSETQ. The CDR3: CASSSSLGGREGYTF. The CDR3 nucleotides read TGCGCCAGCAGCTCCTCCTTGGGGGGGCGGGAAGGCTACACCTTC.

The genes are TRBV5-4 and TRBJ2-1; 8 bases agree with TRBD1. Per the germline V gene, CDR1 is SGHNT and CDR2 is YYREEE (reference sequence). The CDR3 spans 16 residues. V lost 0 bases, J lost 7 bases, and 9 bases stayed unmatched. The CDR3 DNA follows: TGTGCCAGCAGCTTGGGTGGGACAGGCGTAGGGAATGAGCAGTTCTTC. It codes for CASSLGGTGVGNEQFF.

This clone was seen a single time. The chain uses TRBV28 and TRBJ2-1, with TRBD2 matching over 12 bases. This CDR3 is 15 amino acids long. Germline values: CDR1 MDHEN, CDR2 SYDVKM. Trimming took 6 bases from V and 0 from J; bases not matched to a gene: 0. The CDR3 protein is CASRTSGGSYNEQFF. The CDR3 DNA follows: TGTGCCAGCAGGACTAGCGGGGGCTCCTACAATGAGCAGTTCTTC.

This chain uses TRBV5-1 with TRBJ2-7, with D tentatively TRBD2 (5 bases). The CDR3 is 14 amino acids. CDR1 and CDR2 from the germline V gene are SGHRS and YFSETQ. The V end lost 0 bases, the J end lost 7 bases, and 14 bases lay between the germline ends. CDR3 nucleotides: TGCGCCAGCAGCTTGGTTTCTAGCCCGCGAGAGCAGTACTTC. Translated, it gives CASSLVSSPREQYF.

The CDR3 protein is CASSGQLSSGNTIYF. Here the CDR3 DNA reads TGTGCCAGCAGTGGACAGTTAAGCTCTGGAAACACCATATATTTT. V gene TRBV6-1 combines with J gene TRBJ1-3; possible D gene TRBD1, 5 bases. Trimming shortened V by 4 bases and J by 0 bases, and 10 bases separated the two germline ends. The CDR3 totals 15 residues. Germline V gives CDR1 MNHNS, CDR2 SASEGT.

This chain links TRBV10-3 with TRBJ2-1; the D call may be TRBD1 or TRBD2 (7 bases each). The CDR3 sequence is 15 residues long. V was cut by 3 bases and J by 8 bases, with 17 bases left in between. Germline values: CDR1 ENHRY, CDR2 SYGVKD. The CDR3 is CAISDRGGGLHEQFF. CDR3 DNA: TGTGCCATCAGTGATCGGGGAGGGGGCCTACATGAGCAGTTCTTC.

The CDR3 coding sequence is TGTGCCAGCAGCCCCTCACTAGGAGGAAGCAATGAGCAGTTCTTC. As protein: CASSPSLGGSNEQFF. The rearrangement uses TRBV7-7 and TRBJ2-1; maybe TRBD2 (5 bases). V was pared by 5 bases and J by 6 bases, with 17 bases between. Germline CDR1 reads SSHAT; CDR2 reads FNYEAQ (reference sequence). The CDR3 totals 15 residues.

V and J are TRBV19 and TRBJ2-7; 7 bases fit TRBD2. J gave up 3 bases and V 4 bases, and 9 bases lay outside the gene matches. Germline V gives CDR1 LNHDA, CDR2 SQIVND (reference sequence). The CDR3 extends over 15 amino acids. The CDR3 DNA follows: TGTGCCAGTAGTAGCGGGCCGCGGGAGTACTACGAGCAGTACTTC. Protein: CASSSGPREYYEQYF.

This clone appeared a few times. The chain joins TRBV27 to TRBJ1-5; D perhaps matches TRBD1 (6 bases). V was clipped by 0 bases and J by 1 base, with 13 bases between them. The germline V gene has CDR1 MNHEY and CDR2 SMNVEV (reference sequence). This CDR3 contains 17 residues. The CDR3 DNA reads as TGTGCCAGCAGTTTATCAGGGGGGTTCGGGAGCAATCAGCCCCAGCATTTT. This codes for CASSLSGGFGSNQPQHF.

In DNA, the CDR3 is TGTGCCAGCAGCTTGGCTTCGGCAGATACGCAGTATTTT. Translated, it gives CASSLASADTQYF. The V gene is TRBV5-6, the J gene TRBJ2-3; no reliable D call. This CDR3 is 13 amino acids long. CDR1 and CDR2 from the germline V gene are SGHDT and YYEEEE. The germline V and J ends were trimmed by 0 bases and 4 bases, with 6 bases remaining between them.

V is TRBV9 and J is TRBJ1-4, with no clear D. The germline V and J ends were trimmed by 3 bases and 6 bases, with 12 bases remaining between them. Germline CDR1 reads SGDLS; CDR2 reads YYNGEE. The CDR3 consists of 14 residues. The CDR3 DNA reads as TGTGCCAGCAGCGGAGAGGACGGGCATGAAAAACTGTTTTTT. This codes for CASSGEDGHEKLFF.

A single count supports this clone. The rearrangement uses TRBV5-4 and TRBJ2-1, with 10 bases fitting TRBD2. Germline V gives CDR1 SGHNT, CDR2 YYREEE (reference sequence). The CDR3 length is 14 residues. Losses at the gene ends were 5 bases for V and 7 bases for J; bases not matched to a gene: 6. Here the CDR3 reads CASRGLAGANEQFF. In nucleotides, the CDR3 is TGTGCCAGCAGGGGGCTAGCGGGAGCAAATGAGCAGTTCTTC.

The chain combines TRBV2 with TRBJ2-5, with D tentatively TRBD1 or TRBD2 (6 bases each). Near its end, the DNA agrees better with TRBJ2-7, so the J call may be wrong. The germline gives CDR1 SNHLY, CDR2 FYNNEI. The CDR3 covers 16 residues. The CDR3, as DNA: TGTGCCAGCGGCCAGGACGGGGGTAGGGGGGCCTACGAGCAGTACTTC. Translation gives CASGQDGGRGAYEQYF.

The CDR3 bases are TGTGCCAGCAGCGTAGCCACCCCTCCGGGAAGCGGGAGGGCCCTAGGCACAGATACGCAGTATTTT. Its protein product is CASSVATPPGSGRALGTDTQYF. The rearrangement links TRBV9 to TRBJ2-3; 10 bases are a match to TRBD2. CDR1 and CDR2 (germline): SGDLS, YYNGEE. The trim removed 0 bases at V and 1 base at J, leaving 20 bases unmatched. This CDR3 comprises 22 residues.